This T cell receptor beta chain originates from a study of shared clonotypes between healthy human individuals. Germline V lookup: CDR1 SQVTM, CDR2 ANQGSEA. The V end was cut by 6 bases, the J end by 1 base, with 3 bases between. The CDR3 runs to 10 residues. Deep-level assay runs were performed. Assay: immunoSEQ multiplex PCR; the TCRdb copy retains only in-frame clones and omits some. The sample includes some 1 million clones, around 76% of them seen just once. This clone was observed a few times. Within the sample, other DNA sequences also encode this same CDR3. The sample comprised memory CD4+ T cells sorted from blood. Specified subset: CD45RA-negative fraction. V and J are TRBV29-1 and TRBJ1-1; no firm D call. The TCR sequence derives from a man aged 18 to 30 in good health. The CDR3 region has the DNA TGCAGCGTACGGAACACTGAAGCTTTCTTT. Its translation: CSVRNTEAFF.